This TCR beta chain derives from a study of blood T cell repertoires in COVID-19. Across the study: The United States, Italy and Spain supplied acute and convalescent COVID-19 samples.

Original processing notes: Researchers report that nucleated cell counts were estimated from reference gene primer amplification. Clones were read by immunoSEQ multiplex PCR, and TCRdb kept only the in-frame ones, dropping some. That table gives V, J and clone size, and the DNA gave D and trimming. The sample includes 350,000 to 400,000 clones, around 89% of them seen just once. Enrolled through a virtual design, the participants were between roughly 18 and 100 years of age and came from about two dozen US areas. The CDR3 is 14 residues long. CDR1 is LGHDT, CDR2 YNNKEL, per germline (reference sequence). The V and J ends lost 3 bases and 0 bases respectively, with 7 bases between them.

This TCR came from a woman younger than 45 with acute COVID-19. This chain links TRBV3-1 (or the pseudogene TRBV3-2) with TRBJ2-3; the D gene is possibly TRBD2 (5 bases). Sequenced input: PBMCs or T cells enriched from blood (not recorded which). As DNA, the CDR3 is TGTGCCAGCAGCCACAGGACTAGCACAGATACGCAGTATTTT. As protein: CASSHRTSTDTQYF.